This is a list of T cell receptor beta chains from one sample in a study of regulatory T cells in long-lasting Graves disease. TCRdb analysed the multiplex PCR reads with MiXCR anew, one entry per CDR3 protein. Among about 220,000 distinct CDR3 sequences listed, approximately 18% were seen once. The same sample was also studied in work on T cells in Graves' hyperthyroidism and ophthalmopathy.

This specimen consisted of peripheral blood mononuclear cells (PBMCs), obtained at new diagnosis, from a patient treated with antithyroid drugs. These receptors were obtained from a woman aged 25 to 39 with Graves disease. The CDR3 runs from the conserved cysteine through the conserved F or W. A D gene is named only where the DNA matches it firmly. Clone size is shown for a subset of rows, as once, few, many or a class of expanded clone.

V: TRBV7-9; size: many; J: TRBJ1-2; D: .; CDR3: CASSSQDLKVNYGYTF; DNA: TGTGCCAGCAGCTCCCAGGACCTTAAAGTTAACTATGGCTACACCTTC
V: TRBV15; size: many; J: TRBJ2-1; D: .; CDR3: CATSRAGQPNEQFF; DNA: TGTGCCACCAGCAGAGCCGGCCAGCCCAATGAGCAGTTCTTC
V: TRBV19; size: many; J: TRBJ1-5; D: .; CDR3: CASSTLPASDQPQHF; DNA: TGTGCCAGTAGTACCCTTCCCGCGTCCGATCAGCCCCAGCATTTT
V: TRBV5-6; size: once; J: TRBJ1-2; D: .; CDR3: CASSPEGERGFYGYTF; DNA: TGTGCCAGCAGCCCCGAGGGGGAACGGGGTTTCTATGGCTACACCTTC
V: TRBV3-1; size: many; J: TRBJ2-7; D: .; CDR3: CASSQEGSYEQYF; DNA: TGTGCCAGCAGCCAAGAAGGAAGCTACGAGCAGTACTTC
V: TRBV5-1; size: many; J: TRBJ2-3; D: .; CDR3: CASSFRQGYTDTQYF; DNA: TGCGCCAGCAGCTTCCGACAAGGATACACAGATACGCAGTATTTT
V: TRBV7-9; size: many; J: TRBJ1-1; D: .; CDR3: CASSLAPAEAFF; DNA: TGTGCCAGCAGCTTGGCCCCCGCTGAAGCTTTCTTT
V: TRBV27; size: many; J: TRBJ2-7; D: TRBD2; CDR3: CASSLAGGDYEQYF; DNA: TGTGCCAGCAGTTTGGCGGGGGGGGATTACGAGCAGTACTTC
V: TRBV18; size: many; J: TRBJ2-3; D: .; CDR3: CASSPPGTALDTQYF; DNA: TGTGCCAGCTCACCCCCGGGGACTGCCTTAGATACGCAGTATTTT
V: TRBV3-1; size: many; J: TRBJ2-7; D: .; CDR3: CASSQDSRGTASYEQYF; DNA: TGTGCCAGCAGCCAAGATAGCCGAGGGACGGCCTCCTACGAGCAGTACTTC
V: TRBV14; size: .; J: TRBJ1-1; D: .; CDR3: CASTRAGGLARGEAFF; DNA: TGTGCCAGCACTCGGGCGGGGGGGCTTGCTAGGGGCGAAGCTTTCTTT
V: TRBV2; size: many; J: TRBJ2-1; D: .; CDR3: CASSTRLETHEQFF; DNA: TGTGCCAGCAGTACCCGGCTAGAGACCCATGAGCAGTTCTTC
V: TRBV7-9; size: many; J: TRBJ2-2; D: .; CDR3: CASSHLGGELFF; DNA: TGTGCCAGCAGCCATCTGGGAGGGGAGCTGTTTTTT
V: TRBV7-9; size: many; J: TRBJ2-7; D: .; CDR3: CASSFGWGTTYFYEQYF; DNA: TGTGCCAGCAGCTTTGGGTGGGGGACAACCTATTTCTACGAGCAGTACTTC
V: TRBV6-5; size: many; J: TRBJ1-1; D: .; CDR3: CASSSRGAYTEAFF; DNA: TGTGCCAGCAGTTCACGGGGGGCCTACACTGAAGCTTTCTTT
V: TRBV12-3/TRBV12-4; size: many; J: TRBJ1-4; D: TRBD1; CDR3: CASLRTGDGKLFF; DNA: TGTGCCAGCCTCCGGACAGGGGATGGAAAACTGTTTTTT
V: TRBV7-2; size: .; J: TRBJ2-1; D: TRBD2; CDR3: CASSPLAGGSEQFF; DNA: TGTGCCAGCAGCCCACTAGCGGGAGGCAGTGAGCAGTTCTTC
V: TRBV28; size: many; J: TRBJ2-2; D: TRBD2; CDR3: CASTPRLAGLVAGELFF; DNA: TGTGCCAGCACCCCTCGACTAGCGGGATTGGTGGCCGGGGAGCTGTTTTTT
V: TRBV28; size: many; J: TRBJ2-7; D: TRBD1; CDR3: CASSLLAGGNEQYF; DNA: TGTGCCAGCAGTTTATTGGCAGGGGGCAACGAGCAGTACTTC
V: TRBV27; size: many; J: TRBJ2-7; D: TRBD1; CDR3: CASSLSLTGENEQYF; DNA: TGTGCCAGCAGTTTATCTCTCACAGGGGAAAACGAGCAGTACTTC
V: TRBV4-1; size: .; J: TRBJ1-2; D: TRBD1; CDR3: CASSQARVDRAIYGYTF; DNA: TGCGCCAGCAGCCAAGCGAGAGTCGACAGGGCGATCTATGGCTACACCTTC
V: TRBV20-1; size: many; J: TRBJ2-2; D: TRBD1; CDR3: CSAPRQGGNTGELFF; DNA: TGCAGTGCTCCCAGACAGGGGGGGAACACCGGGGAGCTGTTTTTT
V: TRBV20-1; size: many; J: TRBJ1-1; D: .; CDR3: CSARKPAPPEEAFF; DNA: TGCAGTGCTAGAAAACCGGCCCCACCTGAGGAAGCTTTCTTT